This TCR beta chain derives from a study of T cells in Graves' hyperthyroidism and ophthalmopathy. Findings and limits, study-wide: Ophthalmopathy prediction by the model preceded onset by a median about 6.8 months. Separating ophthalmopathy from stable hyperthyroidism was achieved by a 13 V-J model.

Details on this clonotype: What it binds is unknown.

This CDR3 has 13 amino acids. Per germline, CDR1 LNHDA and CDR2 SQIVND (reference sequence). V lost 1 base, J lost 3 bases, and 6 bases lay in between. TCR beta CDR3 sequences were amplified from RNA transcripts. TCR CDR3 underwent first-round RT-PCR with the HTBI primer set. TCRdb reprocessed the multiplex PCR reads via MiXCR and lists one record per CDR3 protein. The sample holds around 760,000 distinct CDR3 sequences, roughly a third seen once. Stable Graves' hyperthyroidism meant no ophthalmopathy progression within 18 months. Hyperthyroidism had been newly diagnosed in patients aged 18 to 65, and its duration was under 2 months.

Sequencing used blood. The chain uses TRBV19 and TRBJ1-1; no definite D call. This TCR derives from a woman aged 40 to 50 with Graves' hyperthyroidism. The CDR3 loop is CASSIGEDTEAFF. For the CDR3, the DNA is TGTGCCAGTAGTATAGGGGAGGACACTGAAGCTTTCTTT.